These T cell receptor beta chains were read from a single sample in a study of response to subunit inactivated influenza vaccine. Each CDR3 protein gets one entry after TCRdb re-called the RT-PCR reads with MiXCR. Among around 250,000 distinct CDR3 sequences listed, over 9% were seen once. The sequencing used non-naive T cells sorted from PBMCs, collected around two weeks before vaccination. Every receptor here comes from a man between 45 and 60 years old who received an inactivated influenza vaccine. The CDR3 runs from the conserved cysteine through the conserved F or W. The D gene is left open where the match is weak. Rows may omit the clone size; those that give it use once, few, many or a size class.

CDR3: CASSLSSIQGAENTEAFF
DNA: TGTGCCAGCAGCTTATCCTCGATCCAGGGGGCGGAGAACACTGAAGCTTTCTTT
D: TRBD1
size: few
J: TRBJ1-1
V: TRBV11-2

CDR3: CASSSVDRDNQPQHF
DNA: TGTGCCAGCAGTTCCGTGGACAGAGACAATCAGCCCCAGCATTTT
D: NA
size: many
J: TRBJ1-5
V: TRBV27

CDR3: CGFVQPLTDTQYF
DNA: TGCGGGTTTGTGCAGCCTCTCACAGATACGCAGTATTTT
D: NA
size: many
J: TRBJ2-3
V: TRBV29-1

CDR3: CASSLGPEANEKLFF
DNA: TGCGCCAGCAGCTTAGGCCCGGAGGCTAATGAAAAACTGTTTTTT
D: NA
size: few
J: TRBJ1-4
V: TRBV5-1

CDR3: CASSSNQGLGIQYF
DNA: TGTGCCAGCAGCTCGAATCAGGGTTTGGGCATTCAGTACTTC
D: NA
size: NA
J: TRBJ2-4
V: TRBV5-5

CDR3: CSVASLGQPQHF
DNA: TGCAGCGTTGCGTCCTTGGGGCAGCCCCAGCATTTT
D: NA
size: many
J: TRBJ1-5
V: TRBV29-1

CDR3: CASSVDRGASYEQYF
DNA: TGCGCCAGCAGCGTGGACAGGGGGGCATCTTACGAGCAGTACTTC
D: TRBD1
size: many
J: TRBJ2-7
V: TRBV5-1

CDR3: CAISESLEGHYNEQFF
DNA: TGTGCCATCAGTGAGTCGTTGGAGGGCCACTACAATGAGCAGTTCTTC
D: NA
size: NA
J: TRBJ2-1
V: TRBV10-3

CDR3: CASSLTPGRSTNYGYTF
DNA: TGTGCCAGCAGCCTGACGCCAGGACGGAGTACTAACTATGGCTACACCTTC
D: NA
size: NA
J: TRBJ1-2
V: TRBV7-9

CDR3: CASSQEGGEQFF
DNA: TGCGCCAGCAGCCAAGAAGGAGGGGAGCAGTTCTTC
D: NA
size: few
J: TRBJ2-1
V: TRBV4-3

CDR3: CASSQQTSGRPNEQYF
DNA: TGTGCCAGCAGCCAACAGACTAGCGGGAGACCTAACGAGCAGTACTTC
D: TRBD2
size: many
J: TRBJ2-7
V: TRBV6-2/TRBV6-3

CDR3: CASRLPNTGELFF
DNA: TGTGCCAGCAGACTCCCGAACACCGGGGAGCTGTTTTTT
D: NA
size: few
J: TRBJ2-2
V: TRBV3-1

CDR3: CSVGQGDYGYTF
DNA: TGCAGCGTTGGTCAGGGGGACTATGGCTACACCTTC
D: TRBD1
size: NA
J: TRBJ1-2
V: TRBV29-1

CDR3: CASSLGSGATDTQYF
DNA: TGTGCCAGCAGCTTGGGGTCAGGGGCCACAGATACGCAGTATTTT
D: NA
size: many
J: TRBJ2-3
V: TRBV5-4

CDR3: CASSIAETSYNEQFF
DNA: TGTGCCAGTAGCATAGCGGAAACCTCCTACAATGAGCAGTTCTTC
D: NA
size: NA
J: TRBJ2-1
V: TRBV19

CDR3: CASSVTGGITGELFF
DNA: TGTGCCAGCAGCGTTACAGGGGGGATCACCGGGGAGCTGTTTTTT
D: TRBD1
size: NA
J: TRBJ2-2
V: TRBV7-2

CDR3: CASSFGVRSGSPLHF
DNA: TGTGCCAGCAGCTTCGGGGTGCGGTCCGGTTCACCCCTCCACTTT
D: NA
size: many
J: TRBJ1-6
V: TRBV5-6

CDR3: CASSLFHNEQFF
DNA: TGTGCCAGCAGCTTATTCCACAATGAGCAGTTCTTC
D: NA
size: many
J: TRBJ2-1
V: TRBV7-2

CDR3: CSARDLAGSSYEQYF
DNA: TGCAGTGCTAGGGATCTAGCGGGATCCTCCTACGAGCAGTACTTC
D: TRBD2
size: few
J: TRBJ2-7
V: TRBV20-1

CDR3: CATSDSGGDTQYF
DNA: TGTGCCACCAGTGATTCGGGGGGAGATACGCAGTATTTT
D: TRBD2
size: once
J: TRBJ2-3
V: TRBV24-1

CDR3: CASSSNSGGLDEKLFF
DNA: TGTGCCAGCAGTTCGAACTCAGGGGGGCTGGATGAAAAACTGTTTTTT
D: TRBD1
size: medium-sized
J: TRBJ1-4
V: TRBV28

CDR3: CSASVRTVGNSPLHF
DNA: TGCAGTGCGAGTGTAAGGACAGTGGGGAATTCACCCCTCCACTTT
D: NA
size: few
J: TRBJ1-6
V: TRBV20-1

CDR3: CASSPARDRDTGELFF
DNA: TGCGCCAGCAGCCCCGCCCGAGACAGAGACACCGGGGAGCTGTTTTTT
D: NA
size: NA
J: TRBJ2-2
V: TRBV5-1

CDR3: CASSQGARYNEQFF
DNA: TGCGCCAGCAGCCAAGGGGCCAGGTACAATGAGCAGTTCTTC
D: NA
size: NA
J: TRBJ2-1
V: TRBV4-3

CDR3: CASPCGGDSLVADTQYF
DNA: TGTGCCAGCCCCTGCGGGGGCGACTCCCTAGTCGCAGATACGCAGTATTTT
D: NA
size: NA
J: TRBJ2-3
V: TRBV14